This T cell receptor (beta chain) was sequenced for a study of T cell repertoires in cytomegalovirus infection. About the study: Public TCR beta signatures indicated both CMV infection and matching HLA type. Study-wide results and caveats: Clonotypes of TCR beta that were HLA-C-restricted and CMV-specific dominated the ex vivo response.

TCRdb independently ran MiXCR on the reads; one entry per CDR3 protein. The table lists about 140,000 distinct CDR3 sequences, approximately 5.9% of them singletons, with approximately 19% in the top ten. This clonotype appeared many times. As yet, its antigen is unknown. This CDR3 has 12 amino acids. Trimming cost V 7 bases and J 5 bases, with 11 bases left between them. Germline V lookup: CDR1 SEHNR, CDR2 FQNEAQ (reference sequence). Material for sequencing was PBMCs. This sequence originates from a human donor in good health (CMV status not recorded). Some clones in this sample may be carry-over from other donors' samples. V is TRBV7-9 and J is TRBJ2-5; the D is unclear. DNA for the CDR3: TGTGCCAGCAACCTCAACCGGGAGACCCAGTACTTC. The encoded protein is CASNLNRETQYF.